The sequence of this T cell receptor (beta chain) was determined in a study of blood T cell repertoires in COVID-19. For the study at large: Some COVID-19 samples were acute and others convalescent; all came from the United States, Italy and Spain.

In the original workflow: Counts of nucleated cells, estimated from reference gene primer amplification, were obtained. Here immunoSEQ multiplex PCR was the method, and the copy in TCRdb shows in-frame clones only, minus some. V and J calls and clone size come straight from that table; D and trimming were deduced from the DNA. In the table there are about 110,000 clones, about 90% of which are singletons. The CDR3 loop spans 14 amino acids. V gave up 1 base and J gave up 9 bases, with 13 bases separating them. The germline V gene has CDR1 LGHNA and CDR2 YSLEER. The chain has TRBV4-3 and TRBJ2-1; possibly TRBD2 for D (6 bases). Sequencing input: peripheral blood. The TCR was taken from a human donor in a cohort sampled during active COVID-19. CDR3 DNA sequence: TGCGCCAGCAGCCAAGGAAGAAGGGGAGGTGAGCAGTTCTTC. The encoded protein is CASSQGRRGGEQFF.